Given below is one TCR beta chain in context. Authors' data handling: Nucleated cell counts were estimated from reference gene primer amplification. Sequenced by immunoSEQ multiplex PCR; TCRdb stores in-frame clones only, minus some. The V and J calls and the clone size are those of that table, but D and trimming were determined from the DNA. The data contain around 250,000 clones, 75% to 90% of them seen just once; the ten biggest clones take up approximately 10%. The data are from a study of blood T cell repertoires in COVID-19. Background on the study: From T cells, B-cell-depleted T cells, or PBMCs came the material, which was cDNA or gDNA.

The Seattle patients joined while their infection was active and were tracked longitudinally afterward. Sample: peripheral blood. The TCR was taken from a woman between 65 and 79 years old with COVID-19, enrolled during active disease.

CDR3 residues: CASTEGRKEAFF. CDR3 in DNA: TGTGCCAGCACCGAGGGTCGAAAGGAGGCTTTCTTT. The chain joins TRBV11-2 to TRBJ1-1; no clear D. V lost 7 bases, J lost 11 bases, and 17 bases lay in between. The germline gives CDR1 SGHAT, CDR2 FQNNGV. CDR3 size: 12 residues.